This TCR beta chain was observed in a study of beta chain features in type 1 diabetes. Study observations and caveats: The naive, central memory and Treg TCRB repertoires of patients appeared to be more similar to one another than those of healthy donors. Among patients with Type 1 diabetes, TCRB CDR3s were moderately but significantly shorter in every one of the four CD4+ subsets. PCR might favor shorter templates, but any such skew would affect patients and controls equally.

This clone was picked up a small number of times. The antigen is unknown. Trimming took 2 bases from V and 6 from J, leaving 20 bases between them. Germline-derived CDR1 and CDR2 are MGHDK and SYGVNS. This CDR3 comprises 17 residues. The study reverse transcribed the entire isolated RNA, so it sequenced expressed TCRB transcripts. The repertoire was sequenced with immunoSEQ multiplex PCR; TCRdb's copy has only in-frame clones and lacks some. The table has around 300,000 clones, 8% to 13% seen once. The collection from each donor was one heparinised blood draw averaging roughly 100 mL. The sample was naive CD4+ T cells from blood. The TCR originated in a woman in her 30s in good health. The chain employs TRBV25-1 and TRBJ2-1; perhaps TRBD2 as D (6 bases). The CDR3 DNA sequence: TGTGCCAGCAGTGAAACGATGGGACTTCTTACCCCCAATGAGCAGTTCTTC. It yields the protein CASSETMGLLTPNEQFF. Variable domain in full (rest from reference TRBV25-1 and TRBJ2-1): EADIYQTPRYLVIGTGKKITLECSQTMGHDKMYWYQQDPGMELHLIHYSYGVNSTEKGDLSSESTVSRIRTEHFPLTLESARPSHTSQYLCASSETMGLLTPNEQFFGPGTRLTVL.